Reported below is one T cell receptor (beta chain). It has no known antigen specificity. The record has no base qualities; no much larger clone is one base away. This specimen comes from a study of shared clonotypes between healthy human individuals (dated by TCRdb to the early 2020s). Background on the whole study: The cohort comprised two women and a few men aged 18 to 49 years. To estimate repertoire size and how much clonotypes are shared between individuals, the study performed deep sequencing of blood TCR repertoires from a few healthy adults. To increase sequencing depth and limit assay-specific biases, different laboratories used diverse techniques to prepare libraries and sequence TCR repertoires. Leukapheresis yielded between about 0.94 and 8.9 billion PBMCs per donor. Broader findings and caveats from the paper: Sampling was limited to blood, and TCR repertoires in tissue likely differ from TCR repertoires in blood. The small number of donors limited the genetic and exposure-history diversity represented. Based on pairwise subsampling, the degree of clonotype sharing among donors was expected to be affected by sequencing depth.

V sheds 4 bases and J sheds 6 bases, leaving 15 bases between their ends. There are 13 amino acids in the CDR3, from cysteine to phenylalanine inclusive. The CDR3 DNA has 39 bases and is translated from base 1. The germline V gene yields SQVTM for CDR1 and ANQGSEA for CDR2. TCR CDR3 regions were amplified from genomic DNA by multiplex PCR using the deep immunoSEQ assay. For each cell subset, the extracted genomic DNA was distributed evenly across all wells of several immunoSEQ 96-well plates, and each plate served as one replicate. Each replicate PCR for unsorted PBMC received 300 to 350 ng genomic DNA, equal to 30,000 or so T cell genomes. Ten immunoSEQ deep assay plates were used to sequence the unsorted PBMC genomic DNA. Purified libraries were measured with a Qubit 3.0 fluorometer, size-checked on a Bioanalyzer 2100, and measured again with the KAPA Library Quantification kit. Every immunoSEQ 96-well plate was sequenced on a dedicated single-read 150-cycle Illumina NextSeq 550 flow cell. In the paper's pipeline: Because the immunoSEQ output held only junctional sequences and lacked quality scores, the filtering could not match the filtering applied to full-length reads. To assign V/J genes and CDR3, sequences were annotated using PyIR, a Python wrapper for IgBLAST v1.9, with IMGT germline references. Any read was removed if the V/J assignment was weak (E-value above 1e-6), the CDR3 was missing, or the read contained stop codons, out-of-frame junctions, or ambiguous translated residues. V3J clonotypes were defined as sequences sharing the same inferred V gene, J gene, and CDR3 amino acid sequence. To compute the percentage overlap between repertoires, the number of shared unique clonotypes was divided by the size of the smaller repertoire. Three approaches were used to assess repertoire richness: RTK rarefaction, the Chao1 estimator, and Recon v2.1 estimates of unobserved clonotypes. TCRdb obtained this table from immuneACCESS and retained in-frame rearrangements with V and J assigned. These tables miss some clones; where compared with another copy, unresolved V genes account for less than half of the shortfall, and the remainder is unexplained. V and J calls plus clone size are reproduced from that table; the DNA served to infer D and trimming. The sample table contains around 500,000 clones; only one count was recorded for 65% to 80% of them. The ten largest clonotypes hold more than 10% of the sample.

The donors were healthy, HIV-negative adults who had no recently reported acute infections or vaccinations. Only Caucasian adults living in Nashville, Tennessee, USA were represented among the donors. In the unsorted samples, roughly 90 million PBMCs were counted, and genomic DNA was extracted using the QIAamp DNA Blood Mini kit. Blood was obtained by leukapheresis, after which PBMCs were separated by Ficoll-Histopaque density gradient centrifugation and cryopreserved in liquid nitrogen vapor phase. Here the chain combines TRBV29-1 and TRBJ1-2; the D gene is possibly TRBD1, with 6 bases matching. The specimen sequenced was PBMCs. The clonotype originates from a woman between 40 and 55 years old in good health. Some clones in this sample may be carry-over from other donors' samples. The bases read TGCAGCGTTGGGGCCGGGGGCTGGAATGGCTACACCTTC. Its protein reads: CSVGAGGWNGYTF. With the rest looked up from the reference TRBV29-1 and TRBJ1-2 genes rather than sequenced, the full variable domain is SAVISQKPSRDICQRGTSLTIQCQVDSQVTMMFWYRQQPGQSLTLIATANQGSEATYESGFVIDKFPISRPNLTFSTLTVSNMSPEDSSIYLCSVGAGGWNGYTFGSGTRLTVV.